This T cell receptor beta chain was identified in a study of blood T cell repertoires in COVID-19. Germline V gives CDR1 SGHAT, CDR2 FQDESV (reference sequence). The CDR3 totals 13 residues. Trimming took off 5 bases at V and 6 bases at J, with 13 bases between the two ends. Data came from immunoSEQ multiplex PCR; TCRdb stores just in-frame clones and leaves some out. Here the sample spans about 100,000 clones, roughly 92% being singletons. The sequence derives from a man between 65 and 85 years old with acute or convalescent COVID-19. Sequenced input: peripheral blood. The V gene is TRBV11-1, the J gene TRBJ1-2; TRBD1 is a possible D gene (5 bases). The CDR3 protein is CASSRPGGDGYTF. For the CDR3, the DNA is TGTGCCAGCAGCCGTCCAGGAGGGGATGGCTACACCTTC.